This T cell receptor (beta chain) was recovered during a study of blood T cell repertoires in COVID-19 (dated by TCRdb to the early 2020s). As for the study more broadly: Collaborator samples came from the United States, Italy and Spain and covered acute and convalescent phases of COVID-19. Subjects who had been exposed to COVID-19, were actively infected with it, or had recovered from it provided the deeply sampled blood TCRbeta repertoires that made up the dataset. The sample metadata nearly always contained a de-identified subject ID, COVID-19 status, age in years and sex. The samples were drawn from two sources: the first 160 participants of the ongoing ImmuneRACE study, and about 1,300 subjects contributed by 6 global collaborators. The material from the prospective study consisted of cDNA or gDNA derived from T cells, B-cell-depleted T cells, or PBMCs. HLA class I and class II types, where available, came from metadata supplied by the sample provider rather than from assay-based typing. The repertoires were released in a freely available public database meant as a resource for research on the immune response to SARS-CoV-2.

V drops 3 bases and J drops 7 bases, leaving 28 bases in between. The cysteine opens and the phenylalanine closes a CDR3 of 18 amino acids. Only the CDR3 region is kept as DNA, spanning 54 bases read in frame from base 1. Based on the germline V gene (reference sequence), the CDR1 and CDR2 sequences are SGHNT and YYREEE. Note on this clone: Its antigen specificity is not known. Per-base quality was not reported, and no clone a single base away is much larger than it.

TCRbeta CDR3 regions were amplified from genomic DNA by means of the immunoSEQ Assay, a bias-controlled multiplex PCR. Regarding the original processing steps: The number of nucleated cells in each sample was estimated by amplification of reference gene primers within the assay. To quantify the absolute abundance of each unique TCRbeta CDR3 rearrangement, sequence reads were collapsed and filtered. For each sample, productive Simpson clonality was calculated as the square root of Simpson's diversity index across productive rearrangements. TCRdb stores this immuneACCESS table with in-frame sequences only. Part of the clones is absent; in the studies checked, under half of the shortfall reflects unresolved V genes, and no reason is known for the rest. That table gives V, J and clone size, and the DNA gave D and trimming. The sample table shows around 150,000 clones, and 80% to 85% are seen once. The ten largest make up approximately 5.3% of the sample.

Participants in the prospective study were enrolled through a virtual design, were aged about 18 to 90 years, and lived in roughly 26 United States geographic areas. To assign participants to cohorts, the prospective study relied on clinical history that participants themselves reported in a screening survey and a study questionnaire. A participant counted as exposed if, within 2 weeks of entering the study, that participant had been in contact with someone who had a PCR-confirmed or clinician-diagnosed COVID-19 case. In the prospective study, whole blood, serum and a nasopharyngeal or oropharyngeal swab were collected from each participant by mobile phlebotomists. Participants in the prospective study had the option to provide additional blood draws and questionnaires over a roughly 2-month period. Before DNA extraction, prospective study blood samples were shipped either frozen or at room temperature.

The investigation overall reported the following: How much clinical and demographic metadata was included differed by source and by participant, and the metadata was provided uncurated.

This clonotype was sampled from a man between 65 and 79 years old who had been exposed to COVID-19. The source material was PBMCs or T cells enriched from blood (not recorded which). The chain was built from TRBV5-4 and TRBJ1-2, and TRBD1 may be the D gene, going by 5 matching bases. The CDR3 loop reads CASSSLLDGGGFMAGYTF. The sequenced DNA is TGTGCCAGCAGCTCTTTGTTGGACGGGGGAGGTTTTATGGCTGGCTACACCTTC.